What follows are 14 T cell receptor beta chains derived from one specimen sequenced in a study of spatial heterogeneity in lung cancer. TCRdb passed the 5' RACE reads through MiXCR, listing each CDR3 protein once. The sample holds roughly 120,000 distinct CDR3 sequences, more than 9% seen once. Sample time point: blood at routine non-recurrence follow-up after resection. Whole RNA obtained from tumor, nontumor lung or frozen PBMC underwent sequencing without sorting. The sample in question was PBMCs, obtained at follow-up. Source of these receptors: a male donor with early-stage non-small cell lung cancer.

Only a few counts were recorded for this clonotype. The rearrangement uses TRBV10-3 and TRBJ2-2, with 9 nucleotides matching TRBD1. Germline CDR1 is ENHRY and CDR2 is SYGVKD. The CDR3 is 14 amino acids. The ends lost 8 bases at V and 8 bases at J; junction bases unmatched: 9. This chain's CDR3 is CAIRRTGDAGELFF. CDR3 sequence (DNA): TGTGCCATCCGTAGGACAGGGGATGCAGGGGAGCTGTTTTTT.

This clonotype was detected many times. This chain links TRBV18 with TRBJ1-5; D possibly corresponds to TRBD1 (5 bases). Germline V lookup: CDR1 KGHSH, CDR2 LQKENI. This CDR3 has 19 amino acids. The V end was cut by 1 base, the J end by 0 bases, with 19 bases between. CDR3 region: CASSPLFFQGRDSNQPQHF. CDR3 in DNA: TGTGCCAGCTCACCACTATTCTTCCAGGGTAGGGATAGCAATCAGCCCCAGCATTTT. Full variable domain (remainder filled in from reference TRBV18 and TRBJ1-5): NAGVMQNPRHLVRRRGQEARLRCSPMKGHSHVYWYRQLPEEGLKFMVYLQKENIIDESGMPKERFSAEFPKEGPSILRIQQVVRGDSAAYFCASSPLFFQGRDSNQPQHFGDGTRLSIL.

This clonotype turned up a few times. The V call is TRBV7-8, the J call TRBJ2-1; D remains ambiguous. The germline V and J ends were trimmed by 5 bases and 4 bases, with 15 bases remaining between them. The CDR3 has 15 amino acids. CDR1 and CDR2 from the germline V gene are SGHVS and FQNEAQ. The CDR3 nucleotides read TGTGCCAGCAGCCCTCGACAAAAATCTTACAATGAGCAGTTCTTC. Translating gives CASSPRQKSYNEQFF.

This clonotype showed up many times. This chain connects TRBV12-3 or TRBV12-4 to TRBJ2-7; the D call may be TRBD1 or TRBD2 (6 bases each). The CDR3 spans 14 residues. V was pared by 5 bases and J by 3 bases, with 14 bases between. The CDR3 spells CASSLTGRRYEQYF. In nucleotides, the CDR3 is TGTGCCAGCAGTCTTACAGGGAGGCGCTACGAGCAGTACTTC.

This clonotype came up a few times. The genes are TRBV27 and TRBJ1-2; 7 nucleotides agree with TRBD1. The CDR3 extends over 12 amino acids. Germline trimming cut 6 bases from V and 8 bases from J; bases unmatched to any gene: 6. Germline V gives CDR1 MNHEY, CDR2 SMNVEV (reference sequence). In nucleotides, the CDR3 is TGTGCCAGCAGGACAGGGCCAAGCGGCTACACCTTC. This translates into CASRTGPSGYTF.

This clonotype was counted at least ten times. The CDR3 spells CASSSGQGWNTEAFF. The DNA of the CDR3 is TGTGCCAGCAGCTCCGGACAGGGGTGGAACACTGAAGCTTTCTTT. The chain couples TRBV7-3 to TRBJ1-1, with 9 bases lining up with TRBD1. The ends lost 4 bases at V and 1 base at J; junction bases unmatched: 4. This CDR3 region has 15 residues. The germline V gene encodes CDR1 SGHTA and CDR2 FQGTGA.

CDR3 protein: CASSLTPGGSEQFF. The CDR3 region has the DNA TGTGCCAGCAGCTTAACGCCAGGGGGCAGTGAGCAGTTCTTC. V usage is TRBV7-3 and J usage is TRBJ2-1; TRBD1 agrees at 8 bases. Germline assignment: CDR1 SGHTA and CDR2 FQGTGA. This CDR3 spans 14 amino acids. V was clipped by 0 bases and J by 9 bases; unmatched bases: 4.

This chain links TRBV6-2 or TRBV6-3 with TRBJ1-2; a weak D match, TRBD1 (6 bases). V was clipped by 2 bases and J by 6 bases, with 13 bases between them. The CDR3 length is 14 residues. Germline V gene data show CDR1 as MNHEY and CDR2 as SVGEGT. The CDR3 nucleotides are TGTGCCAGCAGTTACCTTCGGACAGACCATGGCTACACCTTC. It codes for CASSYLRTDHGYTF.

This clonotype was detected a few times. The chain joins TRBV12-3 or TRBV12-4 to TRBJ2-5; 8 positions agree with TRBD2. The CDR3 sequence is 15 residues long. The V gene end was trimmed by 3 bases and the J gene end by 4 bases; junction bases not matched to a gene: 7. The CDR3 loop is CASSFGTRVGETQYF. CDR3 DNA sequence: TGTGCCAGCAGTTTCGGGACTAGGGTCGGAGAGACCCAGTACTTC.

This clonotype was found a few times. The chain recombines TRBV12-3 or TRBV12-4 with TRBJ2-3; 7 nucleotides match TRBD2. The junction had 10 bases not matched to a gene; V was cut back by 6 bases and J by 4 bases. The CDR3 is 15 residues long. The DNA for the CDR3 is TGTGCCAGCAGATCAAGGACCCGGGAGGCAGATACGCAGTATTTT. Protein product: CASRSRTREADTQYF.

The chain links TRBV7-6 to TRBJ2-3; TRBD1 matches at 9 bases. Germline V gene data show CDR1 as SGHVS and CDR2 as FNYEAQ. With V trimmed by 5 bases and J by 6 bases, 9 bases remained unmatched. This CDR3 is 15 amino acids long. Here the CDR3 reads CASSPHRGRADTQYF. The DNA for the CDR3 is TGTGCCAGCAGCCCTCACAGGGGGCGTGCTGATACGCAGTATTTT.

This chain joins TRBV20-1 and TRBJ1-3; possibly TRBD1 for D (5 bases). Germline V lookup: CDR1 DFQATT, CDR2 SNEGSKA (reference sequence). CDR3 length: 11 residues. V gave up 7 bases and J gave up 4 bases, with 8 bases separating them. This chain's CDR3 is CSGTWGNTIYF. CDR3 nucleotides: TGCAGTGGGACATGGGGAAACACCATATATTTT.

V and J are TRBV6-2 or TRBV6-3 and TRBJ1-6; D is undetermined. From germline, CDR1 is MNHEY and CDR2 SVGEGT. The V gene lost 4 bases and the J gene lost 5 bases, with 15 bases spanning the gap. This CDR3 comprises 16 residues. The CDR3 here is CASSFRTELDNSPLHF. The CDR3 DNA sequence: TGTGCCAGCAGTTTCCGCACTGAGCTGGATAATTCACCCCTCCACTTT.

The chain uses TRBV7-2 and TRBJ1-4; 8 nucleotides match TRBD1. V trimming: 0 bases; J trimming: 6 bases; junction bases outside the gene matches: 6. Germline V CDR1 and CDR2: SGHTA, FQGNSA. CDR3 length equals 16 residues. The CDR3 region has the DNA TGTGCCAGCAGCTTAGCGAGACAGGGGCGGGATGAAAAACTGTTTTTT. This codes for CASSLARQGRDEKLFF.